This entry describes one T cell receptor beta chain. No antigen is known for it. CDR3 size: 15 residues. Per the germline V gene, CDR1 is MNHEY and CDR2 is SVGAGI. V dropped 1 base and J dropped 7; count of bases not matched to a gene: 5. This sample stems from a study of T cells after yellow fever vaccination. The TCR cDNA carried a universal primer site and UMIs from 5'RACE template switching. One entry per CDR3 protein, called by TCRdb with MiXCR from the 5' RACE reads. The sample lists approximately 350,000 distinct CDR3 sequences, 11% seen once, with roughly a sixth in the top ten. Study results and limitations: Most primary-vaccination clones recurred post-booster (more than 95% CD4, around 90% CD8). Some clonotypes, a small share, were shared between CD4 and CD8 compartments.

The source was PBMCs, collected on the day of the first yellow fever vaccination. V and J are TRBV6-5 and TRBJ1-5; 9 bases match TRBD1. The TCR comes from a man in his late teens or twenties who received the YFV17D yellow fever vaccine. CDR3 nucleotide sequence: TGTGCCAGCAGTTACTTGGGGACAGGGTCACAGCCCCAGCATTTT. It encodes CASSYLGTGSQPQHF.